This T cell receptor (beta chain) was identified in a study of fetal regulatory T cell absence and autoimmunity. TCRdb keeps only in-frame clones here, not all; method: immunoSEQ multiplex PCR. The sample holds around 100,000 clones, 55% to 75% seen once. Overall study results and limits: In IPEX, the enrichment was taken to support antigen-driven autoimmunity before birth.

Turning to this clone: What it binds is not known.

Material for sequencing was pancreas tissue. This sequence originates from a male donor with IPEX syndrome.

The DNA for the CDR3 is TGCGCCAGCAGCCAAGCCGCGGTCGGGAACTATGGCTACACCTTC. Translation: CASSQAAVGNYGYTF. The chain employs TRBV4-1 and TRBJ1-2; D is unclear. V dropped 1 base and J dropped 2 bases, with 11 bases sitting between them. The CDR3 has 15 residues. Germline V gives CDR1 MGHRA, CDR2 YSYEKL.